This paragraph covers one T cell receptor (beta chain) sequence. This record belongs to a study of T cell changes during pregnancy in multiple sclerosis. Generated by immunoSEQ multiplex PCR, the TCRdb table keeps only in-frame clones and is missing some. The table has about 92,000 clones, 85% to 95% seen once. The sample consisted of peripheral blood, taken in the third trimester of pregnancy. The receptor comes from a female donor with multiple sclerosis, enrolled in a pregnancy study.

This CDR3 reads CASSRTGGANVLTF. CDR3 coding DNA: TGTGCCAGTAGTAGGACAGGTGGGGCCAACGTCCTGACTTTC. The chain uses TRBV19 and TRBJ2-6; 7 bases line up with TRBD1. Germline loops: CDR1 LNHDA, CDR2 SQIVND (reference sequence). V was clipped by 4 bases and J by 3 bases; unmatched bases: 0. This CDR3 comprises 14 residues.